This T cell receptor beta chain was recovered during a study of T-cell memory formation after mild COVID-19. TCRdb reprocessed the 5' RACE reads via MiXCR and lists one record per CDR3 protein. The sample yields approximately 290,000 distinct CDR3 sequences, roughly 8% seen once. Per germline, CDR1 SGHTA and CDR2 FQGNSA. V lost 5 bases and J 7 bases, leaving 17 bases between the germline ends. There are 14 residues in the CDR3. This clonotype was counted many times. Input material: PBMCs or a T cell subset sorted from them (not recorded which). The sequence was obtained from a man between 18 and 29 years old who had mild COVID-19 (a few samples of this study predate the infection). Cell type and time point are not known. The rearrangement joins TRBV7-2 to TRBJ2-5, with D unresolved. The DNA for the CDR3 is TGTGCCAGCAGCCCCGCCGCTAGTGTTCGGACCCAGTACTTC. Translation: CASSPAASVRTQYF.